The 9 T cell receptor beta chains in this list originate from one sample, sequenced in a study of molecular identifiers for immune sequencing clone quantification. TCRdb reprocessed the PCR reads via MiXCR and lists one record per CDR3 protein. The sample records around 300,000 distinct CDR3 sequences, 24% being singletons. The sequenced sample was naive CD8+ T cells from blood, with Jurkat cell RNA spiked in. The subset denotes: FACS-sorted CD8+CD4-CCR7+CD45RA+ naive T cells. These receptors all come from a human donor in good health. Some libraries in this study had Jurkat cell RNA spiked in.

In the case of this clonotype: A much larger clone lies a single base off, so this may be a read error. The chain uses TRBV28 and TRBJ2-7, with D possibly being TRBD2 (5 bases). The V end was cut by 4 bases, the J end by 5 bases, with 9 bases between. The CDR3 has 12 residues. Germline lookup yields CDR1 MDHEN and CDR2 SYDVKM. Written as DNA, the CDR3 is TGTGCCAGCAGTTCCGAGGGTGACGAGCAGTACTTC. Encoded protein: CASSSEGDEQYF.

As concerns this clonotype: Possible read error: a much larger clone is one base away. This chain links TRBV28 with TRBJ2-5; TRBD1 agrees at 8 bases. This CDR3 is 20 amino acids long. After removal of 0 bases from V and 1 base from J, the junction contained 16 bases not matched to a gene. Germline V gene data show CDR1 as MDHEN and CDR2 as SYDVKM. The CDR3 sequence: CASSLWSWTGMREPQETQYF. CDR3 in DNA: TGTGCCAGCAGTTTATGGTCCTGGACAGGGATGAGGGAGCCCCAAGAGACCCAGTACTTC.

This clonotype was picked up a small number of times. V is TRBV7-9 and J is TRBJ2-1; 11 nucleotides align to TRBD2. The CDR3 consists of 16 residues. Germline CDR1 reads SEHNR; CDR2 reads FQNEAQ (reference sequence). After removal of 5 bases from V and 8 bases from J, the junction contained 11 bases not matched to a gene. CDR3 in amino acids: CASSLSGTSGRDEQFF. In nucleotides, the CDR3 is TGTGCCAGCAGCCTCTCCGGGACTAGCGGTAGGGATGAGCAGTTCTTC.

This clonotype has at least ten counts. This chain connects TRBV9 to TRBJ2-7; D uncertain. Germline V gene lookup returns CDR1 SGDLS and CDR2 YYNGEE. The CDR3 loop spans 13 amino acids. The ends were cut back, 0 bases at V and 3 bases at J, with 7 bases in the middle. In DNA form, the CDR3 reads TGTGCCAGCAGCGTAGGGTCCAACTACGAGCAGTACTTC. Translation gives CASSVGSNYEQYF.

This clonotype was counted at least ten times. This chain joins TRBV29-1 and TRBJ1-1; D gene unclear. The CDR3 contains 17 residues. Germline V gene sequence: CDR1 SQVTM, CDR2 ANQGSEA. Deletions cut 3 bases from V and 4 bases from J, with 24 bases between. CDR3 region: CSVDERSWERDATEAFF. CDR3 DNA sequence: TGCAGCGTTGACGAGAGAAGTTGGGAGAGAGACGCCACTGAAGCTTTCTTT.

This clonotype was counted only a few times. The chain is built from TRBV27 and TRBJ1-6; D gene ambiguous. Trimming took off 5 bases at V and 0 bases at J, with 8 bases between the two ends. There are 15 residues in the CDR3. CDR1 MNHEY and CDR2 SMNVEV come from the germline V gene (reference sequence). The CDR3: CASSPLSSYNSPLHF. Written as DNA, the CDR3 is TGTGCCAGCAGTCCCCTAAGCTCCTATAATTCACCCCTCCACTTT.

This chain links TRBV7-6 with TRBJ2-7; 10 bases line up with TRBD2. Germline-derived CDR1 and CDR2 are SGHVS and FNYEAQ. There are 17 residues in the CDR3. V shed 1 base and J 0 bases; nucleotides not matched to a gene: 6. The CDR3 loop reads CASSLVASGGFSYEQYF. For the CDR3, the DNA is TGTGCCAGCAGCTTAGTCGCTAGCGGGGGATTCTCCTACGAGCAGTACTTC.

This clonotype was seen ten or more times. The chain is built from TRBV20-1 and TRBJ2-4; D call uncertain. V lost 0 bases and J 2 bases, leaving 11 bases between the germline ends. The germline V gene encodes CDR1 DFQATT and CDR2 SNEGSKA (reference sequence). The CDR3 is made up of 15 amino acids. The CDR3 loop reads CSARDFGVSKNIQYF. CDR3 nucleotides: TGCAGTGCTAGAGATTTTGGGGTTTCCAAAAACATTCAGTACTTC.

This clonotype was seen a handful of times. The V and J genes are TRBV30 and TRBJ2-1; D is ambiguous. V lost 0 bases and J lost 9, with 6 bases in between. The germline CDR1 and CDR2 sequences are GTSNPN and SVGIG (reference sequence). The CDR3 loop spans 11 amino acids. The CDR3 loop is CAWSVTVEQFF. The CDR3 nucleotides are TGTGCCTGGAGTGTAACGGTTGAGCAGTTCTTC. The full variable domain, with the rest looked up from reference TRBV30 and TRBJ2-1, is SQTIHQWPATLVQPVGSPLSLECTVEGTSNPNLYWYRQAAGRGLQLLFYSVGIGQISSEVPQNLSASRPQDRQFILSSKKLLLSDSGFYLCAWSVTVEQFFGPGTRLTVL.